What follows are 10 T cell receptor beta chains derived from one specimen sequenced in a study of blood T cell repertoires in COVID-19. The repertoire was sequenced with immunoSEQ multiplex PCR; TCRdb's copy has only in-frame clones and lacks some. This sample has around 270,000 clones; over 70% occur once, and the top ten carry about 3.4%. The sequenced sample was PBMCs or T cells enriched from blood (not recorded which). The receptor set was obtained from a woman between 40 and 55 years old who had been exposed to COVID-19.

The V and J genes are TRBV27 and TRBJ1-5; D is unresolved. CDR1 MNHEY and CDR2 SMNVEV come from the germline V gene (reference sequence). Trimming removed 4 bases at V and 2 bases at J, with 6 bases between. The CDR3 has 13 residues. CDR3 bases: TGTGCCAGCAGTTCACGGGGCAATCAGCCCCAGCATTTT. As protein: CASSSRGNQPQHF.

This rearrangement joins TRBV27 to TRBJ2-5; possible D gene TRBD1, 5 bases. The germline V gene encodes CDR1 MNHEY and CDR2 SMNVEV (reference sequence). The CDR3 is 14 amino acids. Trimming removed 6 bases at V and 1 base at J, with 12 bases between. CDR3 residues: CASSRWGGQETQYF. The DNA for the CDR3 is TGTGCCAGCAGCCGTTGGGGCGGCCAAGAGACCCAGTACTTC.

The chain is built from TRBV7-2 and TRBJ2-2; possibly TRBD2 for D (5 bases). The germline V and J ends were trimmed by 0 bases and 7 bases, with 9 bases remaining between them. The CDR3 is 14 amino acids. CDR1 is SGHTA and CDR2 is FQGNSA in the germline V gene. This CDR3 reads CASSLAQGSGELFF. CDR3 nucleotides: TGTGCCAGCAGCTTAGCGCAAGGGAGCGGGGAGCTGTTTTTT.

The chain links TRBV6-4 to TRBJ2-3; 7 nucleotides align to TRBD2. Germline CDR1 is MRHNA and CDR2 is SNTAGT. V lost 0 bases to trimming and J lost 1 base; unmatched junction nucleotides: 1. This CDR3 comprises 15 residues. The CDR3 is CASSDSSGGTDTQYF. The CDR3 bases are TGTGCCAGCAGTGACTCGAGCGGGGGCACAGATACGCAGTATTTT.

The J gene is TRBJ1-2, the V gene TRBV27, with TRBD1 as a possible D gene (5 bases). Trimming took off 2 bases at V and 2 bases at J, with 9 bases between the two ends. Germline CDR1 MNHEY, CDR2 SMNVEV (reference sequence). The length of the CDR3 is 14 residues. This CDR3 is CASSLAGRNYGYTF. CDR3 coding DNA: TGTGCCAGCAGTTTAGCAGGGAGGAACTATGGCTACACCTTC.

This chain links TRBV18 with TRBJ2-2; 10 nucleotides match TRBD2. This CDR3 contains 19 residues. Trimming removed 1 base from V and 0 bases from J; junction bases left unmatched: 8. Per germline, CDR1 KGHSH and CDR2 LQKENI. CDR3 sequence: CASSPRMIAGGPNTGELFF. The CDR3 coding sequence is TGTGCCAGCTCACCACGGATGATAGCGGGGGGACCGAACACCGGGGAGCTGTTTTTT.

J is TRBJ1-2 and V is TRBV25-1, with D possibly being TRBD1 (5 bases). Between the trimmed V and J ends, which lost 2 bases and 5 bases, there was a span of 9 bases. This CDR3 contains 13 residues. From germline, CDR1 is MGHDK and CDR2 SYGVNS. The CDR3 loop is CASSEGGIYGYTF. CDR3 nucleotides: TGTGCCAGCAGTGAAGGGGGGATTTATGGCTACACCTTC.

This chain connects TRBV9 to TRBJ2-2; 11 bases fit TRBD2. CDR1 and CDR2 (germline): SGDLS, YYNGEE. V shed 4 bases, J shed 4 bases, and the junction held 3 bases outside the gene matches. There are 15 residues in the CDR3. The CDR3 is CASSLSGRVTGELFF. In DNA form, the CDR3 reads TGTGCCAGCAGCCTTAGCGGGAGGGTCACCGGGGAGCTGTTTTTT. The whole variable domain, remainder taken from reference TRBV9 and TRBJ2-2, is DSGVTQTPKHLITATGQRVTLRCSPRSGDLSVYWYQQSLDQGLQFLIQYYNGEERAKGNILERFSAQQFPDLHSELNLSSLELGDSALYFCASSLSGRVTGELFFGEGSRLTVL.

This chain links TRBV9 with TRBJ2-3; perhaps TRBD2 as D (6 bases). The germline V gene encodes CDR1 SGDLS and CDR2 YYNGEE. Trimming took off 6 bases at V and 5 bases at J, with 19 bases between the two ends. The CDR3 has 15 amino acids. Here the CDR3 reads CASNPLGGVRDTQYF. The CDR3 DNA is TGTGCCAGCAACCCCTTGGGCGGGGTGCGAGATACGCAGTATTTT.

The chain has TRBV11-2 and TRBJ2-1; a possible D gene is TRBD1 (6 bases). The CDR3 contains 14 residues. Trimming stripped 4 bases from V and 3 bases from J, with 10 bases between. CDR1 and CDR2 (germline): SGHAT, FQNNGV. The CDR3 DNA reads TGTGCCAGCAGCTCAATCAGGGGCTACAATGAGCAGTTCTTC. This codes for CASSSIRGYNEQFF. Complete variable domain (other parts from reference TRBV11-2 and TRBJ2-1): EAGVAQSPRYKIIEKRQSVAFWCNPISGHATLYWYQQILGQGPKLLIQFQNNGVVDDSQLPKDRFSAERLKGVDSTLKIQPAKLEDSAVYLCASSSIRGYNEQFFGPGTRLTVL.